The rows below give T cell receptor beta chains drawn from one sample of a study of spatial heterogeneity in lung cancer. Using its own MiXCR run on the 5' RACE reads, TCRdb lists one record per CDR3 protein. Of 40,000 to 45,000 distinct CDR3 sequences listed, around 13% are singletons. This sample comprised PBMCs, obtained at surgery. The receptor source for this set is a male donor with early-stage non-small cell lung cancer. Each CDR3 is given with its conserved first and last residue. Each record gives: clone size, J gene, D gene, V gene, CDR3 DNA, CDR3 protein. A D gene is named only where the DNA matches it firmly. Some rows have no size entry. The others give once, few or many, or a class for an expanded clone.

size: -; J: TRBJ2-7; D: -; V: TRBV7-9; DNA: TGTGCCAGCAGCTTAGCGGGACCCTACGAGCAGTACTTC; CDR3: CASSLAGPYEQYF
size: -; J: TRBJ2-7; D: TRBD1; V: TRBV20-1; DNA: TGCAGTGCGACGGACAGGGCTTACTCCTACGAGCAGTACTTC; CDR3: CSATDRAYSYEQYF
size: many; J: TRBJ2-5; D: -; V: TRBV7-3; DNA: TGTGCCAGCAGCATAAGTAGGGCAGAGACCCAGTACTTC; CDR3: CASSISRAETQYF
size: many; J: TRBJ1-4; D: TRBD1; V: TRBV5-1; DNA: TGCGCCAGCAGTGAGGCAGGGGGCGAAAAACTGTTTTTT; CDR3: CASSEAGGEKLFF
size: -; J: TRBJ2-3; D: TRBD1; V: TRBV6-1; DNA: TGTGCCAGCAGTTCGACAGGGCGGGTAACAGATACGCAGTATTTT; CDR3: CASSSTGRVTDTQYF
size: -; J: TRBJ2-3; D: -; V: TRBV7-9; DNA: TGTGCCAGCAGCTTTGGCAGAACAGATACGCAGTATTTT; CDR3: CASSFGRTDTQYF
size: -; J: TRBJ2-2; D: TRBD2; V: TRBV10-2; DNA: TGCGCCAGCAGCGGGGGAGCGGGGGACCCCCCATTCACCGGGGAGCTGTTTTTT; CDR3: CASSGGAGDPPFTGELFF
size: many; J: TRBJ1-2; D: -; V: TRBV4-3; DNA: TGCGCCAGCAGCCAAGCTGAGGGACGTTATGGCTACACCTTC; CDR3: CASSQAEGRYGYTF
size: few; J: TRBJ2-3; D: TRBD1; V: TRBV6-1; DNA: TGTGCCAGCAGGACAGGGATTGGTTCAGATACGCAGTATTTT; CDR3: CASRTGIGSDTQYF
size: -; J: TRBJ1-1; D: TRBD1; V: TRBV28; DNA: TGTGCCAGCAGTACACGGACAGGGAACACTGAAGCTTTCTTT; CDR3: CASSTRTGNTEAFF